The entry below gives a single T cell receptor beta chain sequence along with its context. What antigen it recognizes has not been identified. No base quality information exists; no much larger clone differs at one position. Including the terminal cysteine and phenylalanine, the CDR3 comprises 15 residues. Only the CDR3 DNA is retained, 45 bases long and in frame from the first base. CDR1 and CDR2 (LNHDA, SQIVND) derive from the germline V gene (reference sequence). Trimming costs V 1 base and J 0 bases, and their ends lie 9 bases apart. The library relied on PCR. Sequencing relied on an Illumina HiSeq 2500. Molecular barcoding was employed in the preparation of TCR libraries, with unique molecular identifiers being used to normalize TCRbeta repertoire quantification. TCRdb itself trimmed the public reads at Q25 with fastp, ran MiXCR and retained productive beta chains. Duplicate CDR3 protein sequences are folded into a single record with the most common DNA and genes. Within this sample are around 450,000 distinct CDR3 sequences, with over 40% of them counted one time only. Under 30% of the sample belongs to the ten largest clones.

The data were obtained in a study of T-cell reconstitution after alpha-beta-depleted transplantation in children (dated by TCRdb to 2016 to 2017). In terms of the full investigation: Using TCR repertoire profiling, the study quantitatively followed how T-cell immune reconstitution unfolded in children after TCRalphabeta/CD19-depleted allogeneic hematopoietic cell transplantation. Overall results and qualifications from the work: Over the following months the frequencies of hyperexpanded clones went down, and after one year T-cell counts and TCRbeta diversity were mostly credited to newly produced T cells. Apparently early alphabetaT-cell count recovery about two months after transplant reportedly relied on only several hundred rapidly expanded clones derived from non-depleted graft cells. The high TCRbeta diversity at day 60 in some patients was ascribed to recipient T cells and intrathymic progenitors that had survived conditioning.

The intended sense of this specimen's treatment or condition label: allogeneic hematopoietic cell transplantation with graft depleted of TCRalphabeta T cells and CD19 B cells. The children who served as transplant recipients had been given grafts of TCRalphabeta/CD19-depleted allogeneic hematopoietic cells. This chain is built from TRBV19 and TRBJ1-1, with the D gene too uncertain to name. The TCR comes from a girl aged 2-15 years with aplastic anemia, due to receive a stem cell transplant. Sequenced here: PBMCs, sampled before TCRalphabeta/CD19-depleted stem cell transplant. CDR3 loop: CASSIGARMNTEAFF. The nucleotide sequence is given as TGTGCCAGTAGTATAGGCGCCCGAATGAACACTGAAGCTTTCTTT.